Listed below are T cell receptor beta chains from one sample, sequenced in a study of T cells expressing NK-cell markers. TCRdb reprocessed the 5' RACE reads and keeps a single row for each CDR3 protein, giving no DNA. This sample's clone table lists some 150,000 distinct CDR3 sequences. Input material: blood T cells: a sorted CD56 or NKG2C T cell subset, CD4+ or CD8+ T cells, or bulk PBMC T cells (not recorded which). The receptors here all came from a man aged 18 to 35 in good health. Each CDR3 is given with its conserved first and last residue. The order of the fields is V gene, J gene, CDR3 protein.

TRBV12-3/TRBV12-4	TRBJ1-5	CASSFGGLGDQPQHF
TRBV11-2	TRBJ2-1	CASSSRGKNEQFF
TRBV20-1	TRBJ2-5	CSARAESDSETQYF
TRBV11-3	TRBJ2-5	CASSSQTGSPQETQYF
TRBV27	TRBJ2-7	CASSLAGGYEQYF
TRBV28	TRBJ2-4	CASSPPTGGPVKNIQYF
TRBV20-1	TRBJ2-3	CSALPGPVKDTQYF
TRBV7-3	TRBJ2-3	CASSQEGITTDTQYF
TRBV30	TRBJ2-4	CAWGQGGNIQYF
TRBV19	TRBJ2-5	CASSIFGDETQYF
TRBV13	TRBJ1-6	CASSPDRSSPLHF
TRBV12-5	TRBJ1-2	CASGLEGYGYTF
TRBV12-3/TRBV12-4	TRBJ2-5	CASSLSLQETQYF
TRBV14	TRBJ1-1	CASSSGQGGTEAFF
TRBV5-1	TRBJ2-3	CASSLIGGDNTDTQYF
TRBV7-9	TRBJ2-3	CASSLKWDTQYF
TRBV4-3	TRBJ2-1	CASSQGLAGGEQFF
TRBV12-5	TRBJ1-3	CASGLVQNTIYF
TRBV9	TRBJ2-7	CASSVGTGTPYEQYF
TRBV6-2/TRBV6-3	TRBJ2-1	CASSGLAGGPDEQFF
TRBV5-1	TRBJ1-1	CASSSGWGDDTEAFF
TRBV7-9	TRBJ2-7	CASSGQGGTYEQYF
TRBV20-1	TRBJ2-1	CSARGSDSDTYNEQFF
TRBV4-1	TRBJ2-3	CASSEVAGLDTQYF
TRBV20-1	TRBJ2-1	CSAREGTSGSGLSEQFF
TRBV7-2	TRBJ2-3	CASSLGDYRVTDTQYF
TRBV15	TRBJ2-3	CATNFDITDTQYF
TRBV19	TRBJ2-3	CASSFGLNTDTQYF
TRBV28	TRBJ2-7	CASSLFYEQYF
TRBV7-9	TRBJ2-1	CASSLGPSGRWNEQFF
TRBV9	TRBJ2-3	CASSVGLAENTDTQYF
TRBV20-1	TRBJ2-7	CSARADDEQYF
TRBV30	TRBJ2-3	CAWSPGQNTDTQYF
TRBV29-1	TRBJ2-7	CSVRGGSSDEQYF
TRBV7-8	TRBJ1-2	CASSLVTGGPNYGYTF
TRBV29-1	TRBJ2-6	CSVEDPAGERGANVLTF
TRBV30	TRBJ1-1	CALEGEMNTEAFF
TRBV6-5	TRBJ1-1	CASSYSAGPNTEAFF
TRBV20-1	TRBJ1-1	CSARPSGGGRKNTEAFF
TRBV12-3/TRBV12-4	TRBJ2-7	CASSLGGSSYEQYF
TRBV5-6	TRBJ2-1	CASSLRTGEQFF
TRBV12-3/TRBV12-4	TRBJ1-1	CASSLAKGVGTEAFF
TRBV20-1	TRBJ2-7	CSATSGQGLYEQYF
TRBV7-6	TRBJ2-5	CASSLEEGTQYF
TRBV20-1	TRBJ2-5	CSASAWRELETQYF
TRBV11-2	TRBJ1-2	CASSHETGRNYGYTF